The clone carrying this TCR beta chain has just one count. As originally analysed: How many nucleated cells were present was estimated from reference gene primer amplification. TCRdb keeps only in-frame clones here, not all; method: immunoSEQ multiplex PCR. That table furnishes V, J and clone size, whereas the DNA furnished D and trimming. The sample lists some 68,000 clones, 75% to 90% occurring once. The record originates from a study of blood T cell repertoires in COVID-19. The CDR3 has 19 amino acids. The trim removed 0 bases at V and 0 bases at J, leaving 7 bases unmatched. Germline lookup yields CDR1 SGHNT and CDR2 YYREEE (reference sequence).

The sample taken for sequencing was peripheral blood. The V gene is TRBV5-4, the J gene TRBJ2-2; 11 positions match TRBD2. The receptor was isolated from a human donor in a cohort sampled during active COVID-19. CDR3: CASSLEVAGGPPNTGELFF. The CDR3 coding sequence is TGTGCCAGCAGCTTGGAGGTAGCGGGGGGGCCCCCGAACACCGGGGAGCTGTTTTTT.